Shown below are 11 T cell receptor beta chains from a single sample sequenced in a study of T-cell memory formation after mild COVID-19. MiXCR, run by TCRdb on the 5' RACE reads, gives a single entry per CDR3 protein. In the table there are some 250,000 distinct CDR3 sequences, 7.5% to 10% of which are singletons. Sequenced: PBMCs or a T cell subset sorted from them (not recorded which). The receptors stem from a man between 18 and 29 years old who had mild COVID-19 (a few samples of this study predate the infection). Cell type and time point are not known.

This clonotype has only a few counts. The genes are TRBV5-4 and TRBJ2-3; D possibly corresponds to TRBD2 (6 bases). The CDR3 extends over 14 amino acids. Germline values: CDR1 SGHNT, CDR2 YYREEE (reference sequence). Trimming removed 4 bases from V and 4 bases from J, with 13 bases in between. The CDR3 is CASSPPGLSDTQYF. Written as DNA, the CDR3 is TGTGCCAGCAGCCCGCCGGGACTCTCAGATACGCAGTATTTT. Full variable domain (missing parts from reference TRBV5-4 and TRBJ2-3): ETGVTQSPTHLIKTRGQQVTLRCSSQSGHNTVSWYQQALGQGPQFIFQYYREEENGRGNFPPRFSGLQFPNYSSELNVNALELDDSALYLCASSPPGLSDTQYFGPGTRLTVL.

The chain couples TRBV5-1 to TRBJ2-3, with TRBD2 identical over 9 bases. This CDR3 region has 15 residues. V lost 2 bases, J lost 3 bases, and 4 bases stayed unmatched. The germline V gene encodes CDR1 SGHRS and CDR2 YFSETQ. The CDR3 sequence is CASSLSSGGTDTQYF. The CDR3 bases are TGCGCCAGCAGCTTAAGTAGCGGGGGTACAGATACGCAGTATTTT. Supplemented by reference TRBV5-1 and TRBJ2-3, the full variable domain reads KAGVTQTPRYLIKTRGQQVTLSCSPISGHRSVSWYQQTPGQGLQFLFEYFSETQRNKGNFPGRFSGRQFSNSRSEMNVSTLELGDSALYLCASSLSSGGTDTQYFGPGTRLTVL.

This clonotype was observed many times. The gene calls are TRBV7-2 and TRBJ2-7, with TRBD1 as a possible D gene (6 bases). The CDR3 has 16 amino acids. Germline CDR1 and CDR2: SGHTA and FQGNSA. The V gene lost 4 bases and the J gene lost 0 bases, with 16 bases spanning the gap. CDR3 sequence reads: CASSSRGQKSSYEQYF. The DNA for the CDR3 is TGTGCCAGCAGCTCCCGCGGACAGAAGAGCTCCTACGAGCAGTACTTC.

This clonotype occurred many times. V gene TRBV7-8 combines with J gene TRBJ2-1, with 11 bases identical to TRBD2. Germline CDR1 and CDR2: SGHVS and FQNEAQ. CDR3 length: 15 residues. J gave up 4 bases and V 2 bases, and 1 base lay outside the gene matches. The CDR3 DNA sequence: TGTGCCAGCAGCTTAACTAGCGGGGGTTACAATGAGCAGTTCTTC. Protein: CASSLTSGGYNEQFF.

A few counts support this clonotype. Written as DNA, the CDR3 is TGCGCCAGCATGCCCCGGACAGGGCGTGGGGAGACCCAGTACTTC. It yields the protein CASMPRTGRGETQYF. The chain recombines TRBV10-2 with TRBJ2-5, with 8 bases matching TRBD1. The CDR3 contains 15 residues. Looked up from germline, CDR1 is WSHSY and CDR2 is SAAADI. With V trimmed by 7 bases and J by 5 bases, 12 bases remained unmatched.

In this sample, this clonotype turned up many times. The genes are TRBV4-1 and TRBJ1-1; D not resolved. Germline lookup yields CDR1 MGHRA and CDR2 YSYEKL. CDR3 length equals 13 residues. V lost 3 bases and J lost 1, with 6 bases in between. The CDR3 sequence is CASSQARNTEAFF. Here the CDR3 DNA reads TGCGCCAGCAGCCAGGCCAGGAACACTGAAGCTTTCTTT.

The chain uses TRBV7-9 and TRBJ2-3; 7 nucleotides agree with TRBD2. The CDR3 sequence is 14 residues long. The germline gives CDR1 SEHNR, CDR2 FQNEAQ (reference sequence). Losses at the gene ends were 4 bases for V and 2 bases for J; bases not matched to a gene: 3. The CDR3 reads CASSSRDYTDTQYF. The CDR3 DNA reads TGTGCCAGCAGCTCTCGGGACTACACAGATACGCAGTATTTT.

Many counts were recorded for this clonotype. The chain is built from TRBV20-1 and TRBJ2-3; 11 bases fit TRBD2. Trimming took 5 bases from V and 5 from J; bases not matched to a gene: 15. This CDR3 comprises 17 residues. Germline values: CDR1 DFQATT, CDR2 SNEGSKA (reference sequence). The CDR3 protein is CSAHPGSGGADRDTQYF. CDR3 nucleotides: TGCAGTGCTCACCCGGGTAGCGGGGGGGCCGATAGAGATACGCAGTATTTT.

This chain joins TRBV7-9 and TRBJ1-2, with 10 bases aligning to TRBD1. CDR3 length equals 15 residues. V was clipped by 5 bases and J by 4 bases; unmatched bases: 7. The germline V gene encodes CDR1 SEHNR and CDR2 FQNEAQ (reference sequence). The CDR3 protein is CASSKGQGLAYGYTF. Written as DNA, the CDR3 is TGTGCCAGCAGCAAGGGACAGGGGCTTGCCTATGGCTACACCTTC. The entire variable domain, with the rest obtained from reference TRBV7-9 and TRBJ1-2, is as follows: DTGVSQNPRHKITKRGQNVTFRCDPISEHNRLYWYRQTLGQGPEFLTYFQNEAQLEKSRLLSDRFSAERPKGSFSTLEIQRTEQGDSAMYLCASSKGQGLAYGYTFGSGTRLTVV.

This clonotype was recorded at least ten times. In DNA, the CDR3 is TGTGCCAGCAGTGAAGTGCGGGGGCCCTACGAGCAGTACTTC. Translation gives CASSEVRGPYEQYF. The gene calls are TRBV2 and TRBJ2-7, with D tentatively TRBD2 (7 bases). CDR1 is SNHLY, CDR2 FYNNEI, per germline. The CDR3 totals 14 residues. The germline V and J ends were trimmed by 1 base and 2 bases, with 9 bases remaining between them.

This clonotype appeared many times. The chain links TRBV2 to TRBJ2-3; D is undetermined. V was trimmed by 6 bases and J by 5 bases, leaving 9 bases between them. Germline CDR1 and CDR2: SNHLY and FYNNEI. There are 12 residues in the CDR3. The CDR3 region is CASRETRDTQYF. CDR3 DNA: TGTGCCAGCAGGGAGACGAGAGATACGCAGTATTTT.